This TCR beta chain was observed in a study of T-cell reconstitution after alpha-beta-depleted transplantation in children. Construction of the TCRbeta library involved unique molecular identifiers. Each CDR3 protein gets one entry after TCRdb re-called the PCR reads with MiXCR. This table holds 500,000 or so distinct CDR3 sequences, over 25% found once. Per the germline V gene, CDR1 is LNHNV and CDR2 is YYDKDF (reference sequence). Trimming shortened V by 5 bases and J by 4 bases, and 12 bases separated the two germline ends. This CDR3 spans 14 amino acids. In this sample, this clonotype turned up a few times.

The sequence was obtained from a human donor who donated a stem cell graft to a child with aplastic anemia. The chain recombines TRBV15 with TRBJ1-3; D remains ambiguous. Material: PBMCs from the stem cell graft donor, obtained from the stem cell graft. CDR3 residues: CATSPSVRGNTIYF. DNA for the CDR3: TGTGCCACCAGCCCGAGTGTGCGCGGAAACACCATATATTTT.